Presented here are 5 T cell receptor beta chains from one specimen sequenced in a study of regulatory T cells in long-lasting Graves disease. For TCR beta, libraries came from iRepertoire HTBI primers and Arm-PCR of CDR3 regions. TCRdb redid the calling of the multiplex PCR reads with MiXCR, one entry per CDR3 protein. The sample holds 420,000 or so distinct CDR3 sequences, roughly 15% seen once. Time point described: newly diagnosed GD, antithyroid drugs for less than 3 months. PBMC-derived RNA was used for the TCR library. This sample was shared with a second study, whose subject was T cells in Graves' hyperthyroidism and ophthalmopathy.

The sequenced sample was peripheral blood mononuclear cells (PBMCs), obtained at new diagnosis, from a patient treated with antithyroid drugs. The receptors originated from a woman aged 18-29 years with Graves disease.

A few counts support this clonotype. V gene TRBV20-1 combines with J gene TRBJ2-1, with D perhaps matching TRBD1 or TRBD2 (5 bases each). Trimming shortened V by 4 bases and J by 5 bases, and 15 bases separated the two germline ends. CDR3 length equals 14 residues. Germline CDR1 reads DFQATT; CDR2 reads SNEGSKA (reference sequence). The CDR3 here is CSATWTLGDNEQFF. The CDR3 DNA is TGCAGTGCTACCTGGACGTTGGGGGACAATGAGCAGTTCTTC.

Only a few counts were recorded for this clonotype. The rearrangement uses TRBV7-6 and TRBJ2-1; 15 bases fit TRBD2. Per germline, CDR1 SGHVS and CDR2 FNYEAQ. This CDR3 contains 19 residues. The V segment lost 4 bases and the J segment 6 bases; nucleotides outside the gene matches: 13. CDR3 loop: CASSSVVGLAGGRGNEQFF. CDR3 in DNA: TGTGCCAGCAGCTCAGTAGTTGGACTAGCGGGAGGGAGGGGCAATGAGCAGTTCTTC.

This clonotype was observed a few times. V is TRBV19 and J is TRBJ2-1; tentative D call: TRBD1 (5 bases). V was trimmed by 5 bases and J by 3 bases, leaving 11 bases between them. Germline V gene lookup returns CDR1 LNHDA and CDR2 SQIVND (reference sequence). The CDR3 is 14 residues long. The CDR3 nucleotides read TGTGCCAGTAGTCTTGGACAAATCTACAATGAGCAGTTCTTC. Translated: CASSLGQIYNEQFF.

This clonotype was detected a few times. J is TRBJ1-2 and V is TRBV30; D may be TRBD1 (5 bases). Germline CDR1 reads GTSNPN; CDR2 reads SVGIG (reference sequence). V was trimmed by 5 bases and J by 2 bases, leaving 15 bases between them. CDR3 length equals 14 residues. The CDR3 sequence is CAWGATSPNYGYTF. The CDR3 DNA sequence: TGTGCCTGGGGGGCAACATCTCCCAACTATGGCTACACCTTC.

To note about this clonotype: This clone may be a read error of a much larger clone one base away. CDR3 DNA sequence: TGTGCCAACAGCATGATTCGGACAGCCCTTTCCTACGAGCAGTACTTC. Its translation is CANSMIRTALSYEQYF. The V and J genes are TRBV7-2 and TRBJ2-7; D perhaps matches TRBD1 (6 bases). CDR3 size: 16 residues. CDR1 is SGHTA, CDR2 FQGNSA, per germline.